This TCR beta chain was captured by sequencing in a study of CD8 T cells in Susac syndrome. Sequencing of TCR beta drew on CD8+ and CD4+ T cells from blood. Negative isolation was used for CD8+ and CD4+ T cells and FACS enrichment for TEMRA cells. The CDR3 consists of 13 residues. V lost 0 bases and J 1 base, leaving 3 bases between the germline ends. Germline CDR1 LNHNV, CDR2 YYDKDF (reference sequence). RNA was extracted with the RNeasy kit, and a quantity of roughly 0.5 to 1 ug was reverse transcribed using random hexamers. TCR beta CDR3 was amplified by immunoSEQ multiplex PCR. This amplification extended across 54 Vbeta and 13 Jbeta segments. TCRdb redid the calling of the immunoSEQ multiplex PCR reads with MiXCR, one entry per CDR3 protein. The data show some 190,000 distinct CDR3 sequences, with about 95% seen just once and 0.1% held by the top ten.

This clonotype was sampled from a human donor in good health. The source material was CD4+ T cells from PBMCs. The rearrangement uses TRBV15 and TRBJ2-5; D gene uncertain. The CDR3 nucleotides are TGTGCCACCAGCAGAGATGTCCAAGAGACCCAGTACTTC. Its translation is CATSRDVQETQYF.